Shown below are 5 T cell receptor beta chains from a single sample sequenced in a study of OX40 agonist ivuxolimab in advanced cancers. Some clones are missing from TCRdb's copy, which holds only in-frame ones; the method was immunoSEQ multiplex PCR. Of 25,000 to 35,000 clones in the sample, approximately 88% were seen once. The sequencing used CD4+ or CD8+ T cells sorted from blood, collected in a trial of the OX40 agonist ivuxolimab. These receptors all come from an adult with an advanced solid tumor such as melanoma, head and neck, liver or kidney cancer.

The chain has TRBV28 and TRBJ2-7, with 10 bases aligning to TRBD2. V trimming: 6 bases; J trimming: 4 bases; junction bases outside the gene matches: 9. CDR3 length: 15 residues. Germline-derived CDR1 and CDR2 are MDHEN and SYDVKM. DNA of the CDR3: TGTGCCAGCAGCCCCTGGACTAGCGGATCATACGAGCAGTACTTC. Amino acids: CASSPWTSGSYEQYF.

In its sample, this clone is medium-sized. The chain uses TRBV2 and TRBJ2-7; TRBD1 matches 9 bases. In germline, CDR1 is SNHLY, CDR2 FYNNEI. Germline trimming cut 5 bases from V and 4 bases from J; bases unmatched to any gene: 9. CDR3 length: 15 residues. This CDR3 is CASSQGETGGYEQYF. CDR3 sequence (DNA): TGTGCCAGCAGTCAGGGGGAGACAGGGGGTTACGAGCAGTACTTC. Full variable domain (rest looked up from reference TRBV2 and TRBJ2-7): EPEVTQTPSHQVTQMGQEVILRCVPISNHLYFYWYRQILGQKVEFLVSFYNNEISEKSEIFDDQFSVERPDGSNFTLKIRSTKLEDSAMYFCASSQGETGGYEQYFGPGTRLTVT.

The chain employs TRBV13 and TRBJ2-5, with D perhaps given as TRBD1 or TRBD2 (5 bases each). The CDR3 is made up of 16 amino acids. Germline V CDR1 and CDR2: PRHDT, FYEKMQ (reference sequence). Trimming cost V 1 base and J 1 base, with 13 bases left between them. The CDR3: CASSLAEGLLQETQYF. The CDR3 coding sequence is TGTGCCAGCAGCTTAGCCGAGGGGTTACTCCAAGAGACCCAGTACTTC.

This clone was detected once. V is TRBV10-3 and J is TRBJ2-1; D not resolved. CDR1 and CDR2 (germline): ENHRY, SYGVKD. Deletions cut 3 bases from V and 8 bases from J, with 5 bases between. The CDR3 covers 11 residues. CDR3 sequence reads: CAISDGDEQFF. The CDR3 nucleotides are TGTGCCATCAGTGATGGGGATGAGCAGTTCTTC.

The chain is built from TRBV5-1 and TRBJ2-5; D is unclear. This CDR3 has 14 amino acids. Germline loops: CDR1 SGHRS, CDR2 YFSETQ. Trimming left V 0 bases short and J 5 bases short, with 11 bases between. The CDR3, as DNA: TGCGCCAGCAGCTTGGGGGCCTCCGAGGAGACCCAGTACTTC. Encoded protein: CASSLGASEETQYF.